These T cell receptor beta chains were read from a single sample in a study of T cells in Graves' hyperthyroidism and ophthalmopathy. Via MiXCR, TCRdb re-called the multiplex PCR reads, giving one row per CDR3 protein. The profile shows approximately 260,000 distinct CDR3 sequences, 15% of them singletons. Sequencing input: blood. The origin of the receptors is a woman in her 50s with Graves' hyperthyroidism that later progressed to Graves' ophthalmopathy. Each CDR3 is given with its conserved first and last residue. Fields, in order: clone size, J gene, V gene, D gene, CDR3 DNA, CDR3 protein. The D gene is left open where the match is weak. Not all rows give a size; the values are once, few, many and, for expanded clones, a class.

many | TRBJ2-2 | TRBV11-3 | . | TGTGCCAGCAGCTTACAGGGGAGGCGAGGCACCGGGGAGCTGTTTTTT | CASSLQGRRGTGELFF
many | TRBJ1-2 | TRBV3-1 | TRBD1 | TGTGCCAGCAGCCACGGGGACAGGGGAAACTATGGCTACACCTTC | CASSHGDRGNYGYTF
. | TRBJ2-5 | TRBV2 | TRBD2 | TGTGCCAGCAGTGAAGGACTAGCGGGAGGCAAAGAGACCCAGTACTTC | CASSEGLAGGKETQYF
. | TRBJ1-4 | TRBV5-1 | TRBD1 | TGCGCCAGCAGCTTACAGGGGGTGGGTGAAAAACTGTTTTTT | CASSLQGVGEKLFF
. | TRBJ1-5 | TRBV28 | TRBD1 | TGTGCCAGCAGTTTGCCCGGACAGGGAGATCAGCCCCAGCATTTT | CASSLPGQGDQPQHF
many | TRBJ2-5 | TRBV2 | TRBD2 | TGTGCCAGCAGGGGGACTAGCGTATCTTGGGAGACCCAGTACTTC | CASRGTSVSWETQYF
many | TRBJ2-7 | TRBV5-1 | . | TGCGCCAGCACCCCAGGAGGGCCCTCCTACGAGCAGTACTTC | CASTPGGPSYEQYF
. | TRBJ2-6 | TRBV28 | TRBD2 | TGTGCCAGCAGCCCTCGGACTAGCGGGCCTTCTGGGGCCAACGTCCTGACTTTC | CASSPRTSGPSGANVLTF
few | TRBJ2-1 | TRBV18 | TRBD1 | TGTGCCAGCTCATTTTTGACTGGGACAGGGCTCAATGAGCAGTTCTTC | CASSFLTGTGLNEQFF
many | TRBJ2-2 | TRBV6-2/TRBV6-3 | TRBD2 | TGTGCCAGCACCCACAGACTAGCGGGTGCAACCGGGGAGCTGTTTTTT | CASTHRLAGATGELFF
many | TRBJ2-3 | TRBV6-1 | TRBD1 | TGTGCCAGCAGTTACAACAGGGGGGCAGATACGCAGTATTTT | CASSYNRGADTQYF
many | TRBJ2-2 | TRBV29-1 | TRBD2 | TGCAGCGCCCTACAGCGGGGGAAGAACACCGGGGAGCTGTTTTTT | CSALQRGKNTGELFF
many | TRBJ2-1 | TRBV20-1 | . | TGCAGTCCAGGGGGGACTATTGATGAGCAGTTCTTC | CSPGGTIDEQFF
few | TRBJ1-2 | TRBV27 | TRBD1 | TGTGCCAGCAGTTTTCACAGGGGGCGCTCCTATGGCTACACCTTC | CASSFHRGRSYGYTF
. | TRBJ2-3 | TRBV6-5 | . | TGTGCCAGCAGTTATTCCGTTGGAGCACAGGGAGATACGCAGTATTTT | CASSYSVGAQGDTQYF
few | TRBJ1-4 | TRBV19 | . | TGTGCCAGTTCCGTTGGAAGAGTCGAAAAACTGTTTTTT | CASSVGRVEKLFF
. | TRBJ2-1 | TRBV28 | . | TGTGCCAGCAGCCCTCCACTCTACAATGAGCAGTTCTTC | CASSPPLYNEQFF
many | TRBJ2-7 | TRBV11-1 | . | TGTGCCAGCAGCTTGGCTTTCAGCTCCTACGAGCAGTACTTC | CASSLAFSSYEQYF